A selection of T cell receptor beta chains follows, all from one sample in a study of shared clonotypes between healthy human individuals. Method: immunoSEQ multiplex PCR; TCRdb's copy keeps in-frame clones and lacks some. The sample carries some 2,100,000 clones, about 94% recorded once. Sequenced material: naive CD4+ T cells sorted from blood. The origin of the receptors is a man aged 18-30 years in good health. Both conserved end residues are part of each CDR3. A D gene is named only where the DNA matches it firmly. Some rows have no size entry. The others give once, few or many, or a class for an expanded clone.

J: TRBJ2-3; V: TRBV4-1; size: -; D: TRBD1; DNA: TGCGCCAGCAGCCAAGATGGGTCAGGGGGTTCCACAGATACGCAGTATTTT; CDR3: CASSQDGSGGSTDTQYF
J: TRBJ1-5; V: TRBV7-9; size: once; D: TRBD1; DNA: TGTGCCAGCAGCTTAGCGACAGGGAGGGGAAATCAGCCCCAGCATTTT; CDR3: CASSLATGRGNQPQHF
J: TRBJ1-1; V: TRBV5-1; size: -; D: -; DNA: TGCGCCAGCAGCTTAGAGGCCTGGACTGAAGCTTTCTTT; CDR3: CASSLEAWTEAFF
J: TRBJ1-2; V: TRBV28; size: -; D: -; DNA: TGTGCCAGCAGTACTCAGGGGTTTTCGAACTATGGCTACACCTTC; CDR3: CASSTQGFSNYGYTF
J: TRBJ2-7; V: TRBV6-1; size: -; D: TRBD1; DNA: TGTGCCAGCAGTGAAGTTAGGACAGGGGCCTACGAGCAGTACTTC; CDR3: CASSEVRTGAYEQYF
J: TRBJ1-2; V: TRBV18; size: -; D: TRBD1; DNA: TGTGCCAGCTCTCCTGAGACAGGGAACTATGGCTACACCTTC; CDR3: CASSPETGNYGYTF
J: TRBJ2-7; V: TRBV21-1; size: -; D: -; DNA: TGTGCCAGCAGCAAAGAATCTTACGTTTGGTCGTTTTGGGCCTACGAGCAGTACTTC; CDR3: CASSKESYVWSFWAYEQYF
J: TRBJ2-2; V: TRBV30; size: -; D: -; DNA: TGTGCCTGGAGGGATAGCCGAAACGTATGGGAGCTGTTTTTT; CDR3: CAWRDSRNVWELFF
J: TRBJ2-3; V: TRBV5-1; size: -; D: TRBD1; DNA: TGCGCCAGCAGCTCACAGGGGACGGGAACAGATACGCAGTATTTT; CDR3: CASSSQGTGTDTQYF
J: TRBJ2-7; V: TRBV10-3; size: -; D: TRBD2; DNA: TGTGCCTCCTGGAGCGGGGGACCCGAGAGTTACGAGCAGTACTTC; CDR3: CASWSGGPESYEQYF
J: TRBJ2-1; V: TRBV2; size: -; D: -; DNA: TGTGCCAGCAGTGGACGGGACTTGTCCTACAATGAGCAGTTCTTC; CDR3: CASSGRDLSYNEQFF
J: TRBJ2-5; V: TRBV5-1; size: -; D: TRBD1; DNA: TGCGCCAGCAGCTCCCGACAGGGGCAGGCAGAGACCCAGTACTTC; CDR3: CASSSRQGQAETQYF
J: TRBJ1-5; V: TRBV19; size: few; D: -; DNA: TGTGCCAGTAGTATTGAGGGGGGCGAGACCCAGCATTTT; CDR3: CASSIEGGETQHF
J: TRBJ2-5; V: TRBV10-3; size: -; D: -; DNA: TGTGCCATTGATAACGGTGGTGGGACCCAGTACTTC; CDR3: CAIDNGGGTQYF
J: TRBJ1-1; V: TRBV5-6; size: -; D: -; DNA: TGTGCCAGCAGCTTCGGGACACCCAACACTGAAGCTTTCTTT; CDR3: CASSFGTPNTEAFF
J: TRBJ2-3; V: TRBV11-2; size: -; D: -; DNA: TGTGCCAGCAGCCGTCGGGGGAGCACAGATACGCAGTATTTT; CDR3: CASSRRGSTDTQYF
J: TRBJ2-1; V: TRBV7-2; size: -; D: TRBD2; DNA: TGTGCCAGCAGCTTAGAAGGGGGACTAGCGGGAGATGAGCAGTTCTTC; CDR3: CASSLEGGLAGDEQFF
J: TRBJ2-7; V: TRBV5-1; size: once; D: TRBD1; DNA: TGCGCCAGCAGCCTAGGGACAGGGACCAGCTCCTACGAGCAGTACTTC; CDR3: CASSLGTGTSSYEQYF
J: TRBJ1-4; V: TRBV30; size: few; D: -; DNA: TGTGCCTGGAACCGTGCTAATGAAAAACTGTTTTTT; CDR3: CAWNRANEKLFF
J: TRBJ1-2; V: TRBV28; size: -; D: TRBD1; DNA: TGTGCCAGCAGTTTTGGGTCAGGGGGCGTCGGCTACACCTTC; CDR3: CASSFGSGGVGYTF
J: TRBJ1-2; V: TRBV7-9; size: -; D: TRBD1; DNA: TGTGCCAGCAGCTCTAGGGGACAGGGAGATGGCTACACCTTC; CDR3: CASSSRGQGDGYTF
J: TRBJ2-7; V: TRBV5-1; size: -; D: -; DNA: TGCGCCAGCAGCTTGGGGACGGGTATGACCTACGAGCAGTACTTC; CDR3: CASSLGTGMTYEQYF
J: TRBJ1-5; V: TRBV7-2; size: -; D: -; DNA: TGTGCCAGCAGCTTTGGTAGCAATCAGCCCCAGCATTTT; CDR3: CASSFGSNQPQHF
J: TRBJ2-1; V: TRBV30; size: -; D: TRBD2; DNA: TGTGCCTGGACTAGCGGGAGTTACAATGAGCAGTTCTTC; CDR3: CAWTSGSYNEQFF
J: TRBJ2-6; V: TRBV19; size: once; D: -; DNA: TGTGCCAGTAGTATAATCCGGCCGGGTGGGGCCAACGTCCTGACTTTC; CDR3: CASSIIRPGGANVLTF
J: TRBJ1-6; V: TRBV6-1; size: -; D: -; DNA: TGTGCCAGCAGTGACAGTTATAATTCACCCCTCCACTTT; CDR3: CASSDSYNSPLHF
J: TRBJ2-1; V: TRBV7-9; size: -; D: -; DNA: TGTGCCAGCAGTCGACGGAACAATGAGCAGTTCTTC; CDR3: CASSRRNNEQFF
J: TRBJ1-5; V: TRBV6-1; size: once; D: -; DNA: TGTGCCAGCAGTGAAAGCTCCGGGATTCAGCCCCAGCATTTT; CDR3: CASSESSGIQPQHF
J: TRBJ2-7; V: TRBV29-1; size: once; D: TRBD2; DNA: TGCAGCGTGGAGGCTTCGGGACTAGCGGGAGGTGCCCGCAGGTACGAGCAGTACTTC; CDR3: CSVEASGLAGGARRYEQYF
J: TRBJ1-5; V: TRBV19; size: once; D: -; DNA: TGTGCCAGTAGGTCTGGGGGCAATCAGCCCCAGCATTTT; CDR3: CASRSGGNQPQHF
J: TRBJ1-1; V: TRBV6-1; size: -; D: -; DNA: TGTGCCAGCAGTTCCCAAGACATATTGAACACTGAAGCTTTCTTT; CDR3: CASSSQDILNTEAFF
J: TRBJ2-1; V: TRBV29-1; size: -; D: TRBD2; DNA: TGCAGCACAAGCGGGAGTAACTACAATGAGCAGTTCTTC; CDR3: CSTSGSNYNEQFF
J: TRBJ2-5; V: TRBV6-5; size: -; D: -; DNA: TGTGCCAGCACCCGGTCCGGTTTCGAGACCCAGTACTTC; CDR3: CASTRSGFETQYF
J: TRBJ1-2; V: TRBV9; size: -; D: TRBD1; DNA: TGTGCCAGCAGCGCGGACCCGACAGGGTTTAGCTACACCTTC; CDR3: CASSADPTGFSYTF
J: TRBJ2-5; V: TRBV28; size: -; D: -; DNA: TGTGCCAGCAGTTTAAGTAGTTCAGGGTTCGGGGGGACCCAGTACTTC; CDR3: CASSLSSSGFGGTQYF
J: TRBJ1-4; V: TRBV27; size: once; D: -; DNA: TGTGCCAGCAGGTCCCTGGCGGGGAGCTACGAAAAACTGTTTTTT; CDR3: CASRSLAGSYEKLFF
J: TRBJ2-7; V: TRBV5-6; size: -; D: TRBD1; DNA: TGTGCCAGCAGCTCACCGGGACAGAGCTACGAGCAGTACTTC; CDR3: CASSSPGQSYEQYF
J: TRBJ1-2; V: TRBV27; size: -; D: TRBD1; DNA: TGTGCCAGCAGTCCAGGGACAGGGAACGGCTACACCTTC; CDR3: CASSPGTGNGYTF
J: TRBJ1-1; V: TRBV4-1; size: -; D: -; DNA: TGCGCCAGCAGCCAAGAAGTTAGCAGGCCGAACACTGAAGCTTTCTTT; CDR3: CASSQEVSRPNTEAFF
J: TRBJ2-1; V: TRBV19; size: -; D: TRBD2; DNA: TGTGCCAGTAGTAAACGGACTAGCGTTTACAATGAGCAGTTCTTC; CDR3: CASSKRTSVYNEQFF
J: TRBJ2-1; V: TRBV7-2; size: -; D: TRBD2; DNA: TGTGCCAGCAGCTCCCAGGTAGGACTAGCGGGAATCAATGAGCAGTTCTTC; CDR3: CASSSQVGLAGINEQFF
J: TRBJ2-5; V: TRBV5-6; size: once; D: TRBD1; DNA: TGTGCCAGCAGCCTGACAGGGTTGGGGCAAGAGACCCAGTACTTC; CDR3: CASSLTGLGQETQYF
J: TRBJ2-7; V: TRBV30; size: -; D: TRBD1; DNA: TGTGCCTGGGGGGGGACAGGGCATGCCTACGAGCAGTACTTC; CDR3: CAWGGTGHAYEQYF
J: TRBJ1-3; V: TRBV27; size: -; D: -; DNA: TGTGCCAGCAGTCCAATATCGCAGGGGCTCTCTGGAAACACCATATATTTT; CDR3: CASSPISQGLSGNTIYF
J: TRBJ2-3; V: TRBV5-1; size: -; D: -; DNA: TGCGCCAGCAGCTTTAAGACGGGAGCTCTAGATACGCAGTATTTT; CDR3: CASSFKTGALDTQYF
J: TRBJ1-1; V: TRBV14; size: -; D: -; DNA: TGTGCCAGCAGCCAATTACCAAACACTGAAGCTTTCTTT; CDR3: CASSQLPNTEAFF
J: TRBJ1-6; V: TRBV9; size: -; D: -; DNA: TGTGCCAGCAGCGTGGCCGAAGATTCACCCCTCCACTTT; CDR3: CASSVAEDSPLHF
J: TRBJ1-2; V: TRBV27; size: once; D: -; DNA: TGTGCCAGCAGTTACGGAAGGGGACTCCATTATGGCTACACCTTC; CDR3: CASSYGRGLHYGYTF
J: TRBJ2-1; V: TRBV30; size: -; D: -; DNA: TGTGCCGGATCAATCTACAATGAGCAGTTCTTC; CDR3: CAGSIYNEQFF
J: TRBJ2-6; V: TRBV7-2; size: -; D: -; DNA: TGTGCCAGCAGCTCCCGACCAATCTCTGGGGCCAACGTCCTGACTTTC; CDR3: CASSSRPISGANVLTF
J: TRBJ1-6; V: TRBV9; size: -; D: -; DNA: TGTGCCAGCAGCCCCGAAGGAGGCCGTGGGTCACCCCTCCACTTT; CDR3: CASSPEGGRGSPLHF
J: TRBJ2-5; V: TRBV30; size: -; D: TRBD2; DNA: TGTGCCTGGAGTGTAGGCTTATATCTTACTAGCGGCCAAGAGACCCAGTACTTC; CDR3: CAWSVGLYLTSGQETQYF